The clone carrying this TCR beta chain occurred a few times. Its antigen remains unknown. V lost 5 bases and J lost 6; bases outside the gene matches: 4. This CDR3 has 14 amino acids. Germline V gene data show CDR1 as SGHDT and CDR2 as YYEEEE. This sample was included in a study of T cells in Graves' hyperthyroidism and ophthalmopathy. Amplification yielded TCR beta CDR3 regions, with RNA transcripts as the source. Primed by the HTBI set, a first-round RT-PCR was run on the TCR CDR3. TCRdb re-called the multiplex PCR reads with MiXCR, one entry per CDR3 protein. Counted here are around 620,000 distinct CDR3 sequences, 15% to 20% occurring once; the ten biggest clones make up approximately 3.8%. Broader study findings: Most expanded thyroid clonotypes above 0.001 recurred in blood.

The TCR was taken from a woman in her 30s with Graves' hyperthyroidism. Material: blood. The V call is TRBV5-6, the J call TRBJ2-2, with TRBD1 matching 10 bases. This CDR3 reads CASRGTGEAGELFF. In nucleotides, the CDR3 is TGTGCCAGCAGAGGGACAGGGGAGGCCGGGGAGCTGTTTTTT.